This TCR beta chain was captured in a study of T cell responses to AZD1222 COVID-19 vaccine. Findings of the study overall: White British donors predominated, females outnumbered males, and clonal diversity was possibly underestimated.

CDR3 size: 12 residues. CDR1 and CDR2 (germline): MNHEY, SVGEGT. The V gene lost 5 bases and the J gene lost 3 bases, with 8 bases spanning the gap. A note on this clone: Its specificity is not known.

TCRdb's table, derived via immunoSEQ multiplex PCR, lists solely in-frame clones and lacks some. The top ten clones hold roughly 5% of a sample with about 70,000 clones, 88% of them seen once. This sequence originates from an adult who received the MenACWY meningococcal vaccine as a control. This material consisted of peripheral blood, taken 28 days after the second dose of the MenACWY control vaccine. J is TRBJ2-7 and V is TRBV6-2 or TRBV6-3; D might be TRBD1 (5 bases). The CDR3 DNA sequence: TGTGCCAGCAGTCTCCAGGGCTACGAGCAGTACTTC. It specifies CASSLQGYEQYF.